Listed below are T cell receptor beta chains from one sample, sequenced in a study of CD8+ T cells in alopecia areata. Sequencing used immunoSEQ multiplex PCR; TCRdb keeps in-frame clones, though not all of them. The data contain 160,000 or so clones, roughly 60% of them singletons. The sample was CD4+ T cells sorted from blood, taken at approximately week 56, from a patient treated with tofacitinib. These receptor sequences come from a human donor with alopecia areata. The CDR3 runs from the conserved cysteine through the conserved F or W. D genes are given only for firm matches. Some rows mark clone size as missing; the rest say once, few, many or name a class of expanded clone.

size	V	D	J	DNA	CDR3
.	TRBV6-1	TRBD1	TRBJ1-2	TGTGCCAGCACCAGGGGGCGGGAAGGTGGCTACACCTTC	CASTRGREGGYTF
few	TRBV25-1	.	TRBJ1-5	TGTGCCAGCAGTGAGCGGTTTAGCAATCAGCCCCAGCATTTT	CASSERFSNQPQHF
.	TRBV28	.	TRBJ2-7	TGTGCCAGCAGTTTCCAGGGTAGCTACGAGCAGTACTTC	CASSFQGSYEQYF
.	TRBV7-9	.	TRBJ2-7	TGTGCCAGCAGCTTATTGGGGGACACCTACGAGCAGTACTTC	CASSLLGDTYEQYF
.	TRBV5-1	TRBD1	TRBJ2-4	TGCGCCAGCAGCTTGGGGACAGGGAGAAACATTCAGTACTTC	CASSLGTGRNIQYF
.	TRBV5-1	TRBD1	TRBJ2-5	TGCGCCAGCAGATCTACAGGGGGGATAACCCAGTACTTC	CASRSTGGITQYF
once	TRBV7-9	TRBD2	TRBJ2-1	TGTGCCAGCAGCCGGACTAGCGGGGGATTTATAGTTCACAATGAGCAGTTCTTC	CASSRTSGGFIVHNEQFF
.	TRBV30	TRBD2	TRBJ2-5	TGTGCCACCGCAGCGGGGGGAGAGACCCAGTACTTC	CATAAGGETQYF
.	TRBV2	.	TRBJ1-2	TGTGCCAGCAGTGACGGGGGAGGATATGGCTACACCTTC	CASSDGGGYGYTF
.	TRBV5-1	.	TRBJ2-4	TGCGCCAGCAGCCGTCGCGCGGACAGTTTGGGGGACATTCAGTACTTC	CASSRRADSLGDIQYF
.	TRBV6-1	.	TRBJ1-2	TGTGCCAGCAACCGGGGAATCGATGGCTACACCTTC	CASNRGIDGYTF
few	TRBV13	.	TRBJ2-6	TGTGCCAGCAGCTTAGTAGGTGGGGCCAACGTCCTGACTTTC	CASSLVGGANVLTF
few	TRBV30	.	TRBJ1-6	TGTGCCTGGAGTGTGTCAATACAGGCTAATTCACCCCTCCACTTT	CAWSVSIQANSPLHF
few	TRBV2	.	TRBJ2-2	TGTGCCAGCAGTGAGGGGGACCCAACTGTAGGCGGGGAGCTGTTTTTT	CASSEGDPTVGGELFF
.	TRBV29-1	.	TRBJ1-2	TGCAGCGTTGATCTGGTGTCTGCGGGCTACACCTTC	CSVDLVSAGYTF
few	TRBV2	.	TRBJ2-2	TGTGCCAGCGCCGTGGGGCAGGGTCTCGGTGTAACCGGGGAGCTGTTTTTT	CASAVGQGLGVTGELFF
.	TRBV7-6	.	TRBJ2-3	TGTGCCAGCAGCTTAGGAAGCACAGATACGCAGTATTTT	CASSLGSTDTQYF
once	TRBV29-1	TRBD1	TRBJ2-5	TGCAGCGTTGCACAGGGGGATAGTAAGTACTTC	CSVAQGDSKYF
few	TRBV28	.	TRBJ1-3	TGTGCCAGCAGTTTCCAGGGAATCTCTGGAAACACCATATATTTT	CASSFQGISGNTIYF
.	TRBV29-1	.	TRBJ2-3	TGCAGCGTCCTCGGCGGCGATACGCAGTATTTT	CSVLGGDTQYF
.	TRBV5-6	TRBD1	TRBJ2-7	TGTGCCAGCAGCAGGGGACAGCTCACCTACGAGCAGTACTTC	CASSRGQLTYEQYF
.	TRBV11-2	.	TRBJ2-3	TGTGCCAGCAGCTTAGTACGGGGAGGGCAGTATTTT	CASSLVRGGQYF
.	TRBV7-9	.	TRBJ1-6	TGTGCCAGCAGCTCTTACCCGGACAGCGCGGGGGATTCACCCCTCCACTTT	CASSSYPDSAGDSPLHF
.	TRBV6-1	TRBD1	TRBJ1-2	TGTGCCAGCCGGGACAGGGACGTCTATGGCTACACCTTC	CASRDRDVYGYTF
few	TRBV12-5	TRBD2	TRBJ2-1	TGTGCTAGTGGTCCCTCGGGGCGGGGGGGAAACAATGAGCAGTTCTTC	CASGPSGRGGNNEQFF
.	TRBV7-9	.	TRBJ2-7	TGTGCCAGCAGCTTAGCCGAGGGATCCTACGAGCAGTACTTC	CASSLAEGSYEQYF
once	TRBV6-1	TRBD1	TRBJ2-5	TGTGCCAGCAGTATGAACAGGGGGCAAGAGACCCAGTACTTC	CASSMNRGQETQYF
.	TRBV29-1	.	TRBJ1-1	TGCAGCGTCGCCAGACAGCTCATAAACACTGAAGCTTTCTTT	CSVARQLINTEAFF
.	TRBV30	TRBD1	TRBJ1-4	TGTGCCTGGAGGGCGTCTGGGACAGGGGCCGAAAAACTGTTTTTT	CAWRASGTGAEKLFF
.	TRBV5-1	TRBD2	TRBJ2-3	TGCGCCAGCAGCTTGGCGACTAGCGGCAACACAGATACGCAGTATTTT	CASSLATSGNTDTQYF
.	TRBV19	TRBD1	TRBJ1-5	TGTGCCAGTAGTCCCACAGGGGGCATTGGCAATCAGCCCCAGCATTTT	CASSPTGGIGNQPQHF
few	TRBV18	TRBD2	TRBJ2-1	TGTGCCAGCTCAACCTCGACGGGGGGGGCCGATGAGCAGTTCTTC	CASSTSTGGADEQFF
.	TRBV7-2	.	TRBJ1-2	TGTGCCAGCAGCTTTTCCTTCTCGTCAAACTATGGCTACACCTTC	CASSFSFSSNYGYTF
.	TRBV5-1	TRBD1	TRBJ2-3	TGCGCCAGCAGCTTGGACCAGGGGGCAACAGATACGCAGTATTTT	CASSLDQGATDTQYF
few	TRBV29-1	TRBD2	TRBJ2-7	TGCAGCGTTGACGGTGGGGAGGGAGAGCAGTACTTC	CSVDGGEGEQYF
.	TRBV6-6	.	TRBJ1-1	TGTGCCAGCAGTTACGTGATGAACACTGAAGCTTTCTTT	CASSYVMNTEAFF
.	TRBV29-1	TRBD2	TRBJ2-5	TGCAGCGTTCGGACTAGCGGGGTTGAGACCCAGTACTTC	CSVRTSGVETQYF
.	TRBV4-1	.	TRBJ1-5	TGCGCCAGCAGCCAAGACCGGGGGTCGCCCCAGCATTTT	CASSQDRGSPQHF
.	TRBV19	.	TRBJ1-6	TGTGCCAGTAGTGCACAGCTAAATTCACCCCTCCACTTT	CASSAQLNSPLHF
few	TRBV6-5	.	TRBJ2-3	TGTGCCAGCAGCCCTTCGACAGATACGCAGTATTTT	CASSPSTDTQYF
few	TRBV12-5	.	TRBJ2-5	TGTGCTAGTGGTTCAGGGACCTTTGGCGGGGAGACCCAGTACTTC	CASGSGTFGGETQYF
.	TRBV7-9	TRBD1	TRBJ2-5	TGTGCCAGCAGCATCGGGACCAGACAGGGGCCCCAGGAGACCCAGTACTTC	CASSIGTRQGPQETQYF
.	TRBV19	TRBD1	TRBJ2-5	TGTGCCAGTAGTGTCTGGGCAGGGGGATGGGAGACCCAGTACTTC	CASSVWAGGWETQYF
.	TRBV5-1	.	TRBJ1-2	TGCGCCAGCTCGAGCAGTGTAGGGGACTATGGCTACACCTTC	CASSSSVGDYGYTF
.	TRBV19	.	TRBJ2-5	TGTGCCAGTAGGAGCTACGAGACCCAGTACTTC	CASRSYETQYF
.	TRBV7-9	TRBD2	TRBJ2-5	TGTGCCAGCAGCCGGGGGAGGGACGCCCGGCGAGAGACCCAGTACTTC	CASSRGRDARRETQYF
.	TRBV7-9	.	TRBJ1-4	TGTGCCAGCAGCCCCGGGACACCAACTAATGAAAAACTGTTTTTT	CASSPGTPTNEKLFF
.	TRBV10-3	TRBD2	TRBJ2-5	TGTGCCATCAGTGACCCGGGGGGTGAGACCCAGTACTTC	CAISDPGGETQYF
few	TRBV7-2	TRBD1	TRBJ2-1	TGTGCCAGCAGCTTGCGAGGGGACAGCTCCTACAATGAGCAGTTCTTC	CASSLRGDSSYNEQFF
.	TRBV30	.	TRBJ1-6	TGTGCCTGGAGTGTACAAGGGCAGACAGGCTCCTATAATTCACCCCTCCACTTT	CAWSVQGQTGSYNSPLHF
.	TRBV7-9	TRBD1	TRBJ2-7	TGTGCCAGCAGCTGGGCGGACAGGGGACCTAACGAGCAGTACTTC	CASSWADRGPNEQYF
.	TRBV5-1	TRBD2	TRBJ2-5	TGCGCCAGCAGCCCCTCCGGAGCTAGCGGGAAAGAGACCCAGTACTTC	CASSPSGASGKETQYF
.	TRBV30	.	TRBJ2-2	TGTGCCTGGAAGTTAGGGCTAGTTCCCGGGGAGCTGTTTTTT	CAWKLGLVPGELFF
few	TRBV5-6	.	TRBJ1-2	TGTGCCAGCAGCTTGAAGGGAGGGGCGTCATATGGCTACACCTTC	CASSLKGGASYGYTF
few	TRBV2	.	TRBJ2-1	TGTGCCAGCACTTCCGAGGCAACGGGTGAGCAGTTCTTC	CASTSEATGEQFF
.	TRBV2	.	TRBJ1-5	TGTGCCAGCAGTGTAGACAAAAAGCCGGGGCCTCAGCATTTT	CASSVDKKPGPQHF
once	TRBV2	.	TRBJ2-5	TGTGCCAGCAGCGGTGCCCCAGATGGGGAGACCCAGTACTTC	CASSGAPDGETQYF
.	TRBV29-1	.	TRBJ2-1	TGCAGCCTTAAAGGGGTTCTGGGGAATGAGCAGTTCTTC	CSLKGVLGNEQFF